This T cell receptor beta chain was documented in a study of blood T cell repertoires in COVID-19. About the study: The United States, Italy and Spain supplied acute and convalescent COVID-19 samples. In each case, the material was cDNA or gDNA derived from T cells, B-cell-depleted T cells, or PBMCs.

How the authors handled the data: Researchers report that nucleated cell counts were estimated from reference gene primer amplification. The repertoire was sequenced with immunoSEQ multiplex PCR; TCRdb's copy has only in-frame clones and lacks some. The V and J calls and clone size were taken over from that table, and D and trimming were inferred from the DNA. This table holds more than 110,000 clones, under 90% found once. The germline V gene encodes CDR1 GTSNPN and CDR2 SVGIG (reference sequence). The CDR3 contains 11 residues. The clonotype originates from a woman older than 75 in a cohort sampled during active or convalescent COVID-19. The sequenced sample consisted of peripheral blood. The chain joins TRBV30 to TRBJ1-1; D is uncertain. The CDR3 loop is CAATRVTEAFF. The CDR3 DNA sequence: TGTGCAGCGACCCGGGTGACTGAAGCTTTCTTT.